The rows below give T cell receptor beta chains drawn from one sample of a study of cytomegalovirus exposure and HLA in healthy donors. Sequencing was performed with immunoSEQ multiplex PCR; in TCRdb, only in-frame clones are kept and a portion is missing. The sample holds over 50,000 clones; about 69% are singletons and the top ten take about 32%. The sample was PBMCs. The receptor source for this set is a man between 35 and 55 years old in good health and CMV-seropositive. Each CDR3 is given without its conserved first and last residue.

>TRBV5-1
ASSSLLQGVQGYT
>TRBV2
ASSLEGSETQY
>TRBV10-3
AISAGGPMYNSPLH
>TRBV6-4
ASSEGRGDTEAF
>TRBV7-8
ASSLIRGREDTQY
>TRBV29-1
SVTGLETSTDTQY
>TRBV11-2
ASSNRDFSYNEQF
>TRBV7-2
ASSLVTDNVDGYT
>TRBV30
AWDFSWDREAF
>TRBV10-1
ASSEQGNTEAF
>TRBV5-1
ASSLGHPFDGYT
>TRBV30
AWTRQGANTGELF
>TRBV6-5
ASRPTENYGYT
>TRBV5-1
ASSLRSGYGNTEAF
>TRBV4-3
ASSQGSTGNYGYT
>TRBV5-1
ASSLTGQYEQY
>TRBV29-1
SVEEDRGNTEAF
>TRBV7-8
ASSLDLGQQY
>TRBV30
AWSPPNADTQY
>TRBV9
ASSVGQENSPLH
>TRBV19
AIKGGGAGTGELF
>TRBV15
ATSMPSRDTQY
>TRBV5-1
ASSPQRASGGFTYEQY
>TRBV5-1
ASSLDVGADSPLH
>TRBV6-5
ASNLRNSEETQY
>TRBV5-4
ASSLGAGGPGDTQY
>TRBV19
ASSINSLAETQY
>TRBV4-3
ASSQAGQGLPYEQY
>TRBV19
ASSIRGEGTEAF
>TRBV7-3
ASSLIPGQGNTGELF
>TRBV13
ASSPVGRGGKDTQY
>TRBV5-4
ASSAGLAGVLQETQY
>TRBV11-1
ASSLRTGPNTGELF
>TRBV6-4
ASSYSPGNSPLH
>TRBV6-1
ASSAGTSGGRITDTQY
>TRBV7-2
ASTPLLPGQGYGYT
>TRBV6-5
ASSERYTNEKLF
>TRBV6-5
ASTRLVGGAYGYT
>TRBV4-3
ASSQETGYTRTDTQY
>TRBV6-1
ASSRTGRVEKLF
>TRBV4-1
ASSTPGVGNEKLF
>TRBV4-1
ASSQTPGQGTPEAF
>TRBV6-6
ASEGANNQPQH
>TRBV7-6
ASSPVAGGWETQY
>TRBV7-2
ASSLRGTEAF
>TRBV15
ATSREGGGSPLH
>TRBV10-3
AIRDREYQPQH
>TRBV28
ASSLGEMNTEAF